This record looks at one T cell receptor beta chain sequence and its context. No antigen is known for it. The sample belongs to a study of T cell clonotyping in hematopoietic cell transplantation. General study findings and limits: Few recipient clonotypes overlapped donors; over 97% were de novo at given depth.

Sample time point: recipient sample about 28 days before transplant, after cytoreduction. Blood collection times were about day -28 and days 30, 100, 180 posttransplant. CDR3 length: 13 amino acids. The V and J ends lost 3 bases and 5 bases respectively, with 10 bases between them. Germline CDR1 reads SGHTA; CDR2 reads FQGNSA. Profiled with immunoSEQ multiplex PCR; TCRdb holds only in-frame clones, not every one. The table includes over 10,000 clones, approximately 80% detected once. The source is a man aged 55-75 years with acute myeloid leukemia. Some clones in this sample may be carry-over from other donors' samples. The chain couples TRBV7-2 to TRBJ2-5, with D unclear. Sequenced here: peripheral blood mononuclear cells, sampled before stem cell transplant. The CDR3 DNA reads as TGTGCCAGCAGCTTCGGCGGTGGGGAGACCCAGTACTTC. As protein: CASSFGGGETQYF.